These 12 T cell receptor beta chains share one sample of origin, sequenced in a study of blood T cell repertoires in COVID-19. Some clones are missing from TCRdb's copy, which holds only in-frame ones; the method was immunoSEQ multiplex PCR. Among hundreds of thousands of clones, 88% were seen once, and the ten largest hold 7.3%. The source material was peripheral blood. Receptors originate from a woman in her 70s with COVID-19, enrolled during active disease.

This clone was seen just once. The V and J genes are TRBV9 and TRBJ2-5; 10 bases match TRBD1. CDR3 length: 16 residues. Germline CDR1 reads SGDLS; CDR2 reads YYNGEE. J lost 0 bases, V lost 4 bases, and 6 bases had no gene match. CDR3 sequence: CASSPDRGLYQETQYF. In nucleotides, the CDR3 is TGTGCCAGCAGCCCCGACAGGGGGCTGTACCAAGAGACCCAGTACTTC. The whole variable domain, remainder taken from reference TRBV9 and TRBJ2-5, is DSGVTQTPKHLITATGQRVTLRCSPRSGDLSVYWYQQSLDQGLQFLIQYYNGEERAKGNILERFSAQQFPDLHSELNLSSLELGDSALYFCASSPDRGLYQETQYFGPGTRLLVL.

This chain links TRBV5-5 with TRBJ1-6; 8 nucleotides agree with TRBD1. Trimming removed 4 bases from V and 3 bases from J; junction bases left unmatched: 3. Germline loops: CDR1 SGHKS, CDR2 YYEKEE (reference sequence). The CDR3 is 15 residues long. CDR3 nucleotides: TGTGCCAGCAGCGGGGGACAGGTCTATAATTCACCCCTCCACTTT. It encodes CASSGGQVYNSPLHF.

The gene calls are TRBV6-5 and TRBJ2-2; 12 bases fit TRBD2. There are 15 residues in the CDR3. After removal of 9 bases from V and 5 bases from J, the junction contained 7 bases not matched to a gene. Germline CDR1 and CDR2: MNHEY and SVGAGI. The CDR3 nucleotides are TGTGCCAGTTCACTAGCGGGGGGTTCTACCGGGGAGCTGTTTTTT. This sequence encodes CASSLAGGSTGELFF.

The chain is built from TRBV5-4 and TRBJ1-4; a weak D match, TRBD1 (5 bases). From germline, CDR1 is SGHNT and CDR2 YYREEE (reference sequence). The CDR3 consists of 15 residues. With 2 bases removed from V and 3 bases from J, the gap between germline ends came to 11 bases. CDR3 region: CASSFTDSANEKLFF. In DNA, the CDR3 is TGTGCCAGCAGCTTCACTGACAGCGCTAATGAAAAACTGTTTTTT.

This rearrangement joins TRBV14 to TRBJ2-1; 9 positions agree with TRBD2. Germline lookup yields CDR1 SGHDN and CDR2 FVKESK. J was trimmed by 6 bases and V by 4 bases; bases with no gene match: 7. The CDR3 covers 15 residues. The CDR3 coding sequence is TGTGCCAGCAGCCCGACTAGCGGACCGTCCAATGAGCAGTTCTTC. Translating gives CASSPTSGPSNEQFF.

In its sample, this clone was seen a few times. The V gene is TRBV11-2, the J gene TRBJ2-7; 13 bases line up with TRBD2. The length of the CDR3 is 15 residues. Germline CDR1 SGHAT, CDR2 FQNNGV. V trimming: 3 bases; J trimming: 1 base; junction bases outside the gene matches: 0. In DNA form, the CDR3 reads TGTGCCAGCAGCTTGGGACTAGCGGGGTCCTACGAGCAGTACTTC. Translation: CASSLGLAGSYEQYF.

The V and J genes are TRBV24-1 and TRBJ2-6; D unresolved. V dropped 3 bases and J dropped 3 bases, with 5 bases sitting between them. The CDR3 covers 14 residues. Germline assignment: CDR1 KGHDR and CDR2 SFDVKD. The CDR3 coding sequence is TGTGCCACCAGTGATACTGTTGGGGCCAACGTCCTGACTTTC. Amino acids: CATSDTVGANVLTF.

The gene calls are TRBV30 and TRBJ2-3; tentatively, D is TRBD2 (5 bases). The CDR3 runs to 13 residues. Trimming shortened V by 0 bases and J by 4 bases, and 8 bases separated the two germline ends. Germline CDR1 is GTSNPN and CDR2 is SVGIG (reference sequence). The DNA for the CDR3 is TGTGCCTGGAGTGTACACGGGGCAGATACGCAGTATTTT. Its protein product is CAWSVHGADTQYF.

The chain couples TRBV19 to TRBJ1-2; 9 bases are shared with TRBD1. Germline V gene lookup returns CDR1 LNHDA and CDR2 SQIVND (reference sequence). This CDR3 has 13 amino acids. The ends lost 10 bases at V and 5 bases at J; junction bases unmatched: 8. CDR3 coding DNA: TGTGCCACCCGGGACAGGGAAAATTATGGCTACACCTTC. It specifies CATRDRENYGYTF.

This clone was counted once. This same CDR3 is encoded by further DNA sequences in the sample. DNA for the CDR3: TGTGCCAGCAGCTTAGATGGGAGGAACACTGAAGCTTTCTTT. Its translation: CASSLDGRNTEAFF. The chain employs TRBV11-2 and TRBJ1-1, with no clear D. V was clipped by 0 bases and J by 1 base, with 6 bases between them. Germline-derived CDR1 and CDR2 are SGHAT and FQNNGV. The CDR3 has 14 amino acids.

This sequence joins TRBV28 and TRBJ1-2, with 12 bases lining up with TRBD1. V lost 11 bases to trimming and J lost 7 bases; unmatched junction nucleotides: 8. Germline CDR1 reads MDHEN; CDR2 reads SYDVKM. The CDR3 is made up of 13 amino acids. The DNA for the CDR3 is TGTGCCGGAGGGGGACAGGGGGCAGGTGGCTACACCTTC. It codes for CAGGGQGAGGYTF.

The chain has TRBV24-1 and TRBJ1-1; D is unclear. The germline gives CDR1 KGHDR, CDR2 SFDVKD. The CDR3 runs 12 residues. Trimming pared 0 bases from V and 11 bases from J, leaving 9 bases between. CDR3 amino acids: CATSDLGGLAFF. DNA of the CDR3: TGTGCCACCAGTGATTTGGGCGGTTTGGCTTTCTTT.